Below are 17 T cell receptor beta chains sequenced from a single sample in a study of blood T cell repertoires in COVID-19. Sequencing was performed with immunoSEQ multiplex PCR; in TCRdb, only in-frame clones are kept and a portion is missing. The sample lists 250,000 to 350,000 clones; roughly 90% were seen once. Material: PBMCs or T cells enriched from blood (not recorded which). All receptors come from a man in his 60s who had recovered from COVID-19.

The chain links TRBV13 to TRBJ1-1; D is unclear. Per germline, CDR1 PRHDT and CDR2 FYEKMQ (reference sequence). V shed 5 bases and J shed 1 base, with 8 bases lying between them. The CDR3 consists of 13 residues. The CDR3 is CASSRPGNTEAFF. DNA for the CDR3: TGTGCCAGCAGCCGTCCGGGGAACACTGAAGCTTTCTTT. The full variable domain, its missing parts supplied by reference TRBV13 and TRBJ1-1, is AAGVIQSPRHLIKEKRETATLKCYPIPRHDTVYWYQQGPGQDPQFLISFYEKMQSDKGSIPDRFSAQQFSDYHSELNMSSLELGDSALYFCASSRPGNTEAFFGQGTRLTVV.

This sequence joins TRBV7-2 and TRBJ2-7, with 8 bases aligning to TRBD2. This CDR3 region has 14 residues. Trimming removed 5 bases from V and 4 bases from J; junction bases left unmatched: 7. The germline V gene has CDR1 SGHTA and CDR2 FQGNSA. The CDR3 DNA sequence: TGTGCCAGCAGCAAGAGCGGGAGCCAATACGAGCAGTACTTC. Protein: CASSKSGSQYEQYF.

The V and J genes are TRBV5-1 and TRBJ2-1; 12 nucleotides line up with TRBD2. Germline V gene lookup returns CDR1 SGHRS and CDR2 YFSETQ. The trim removed 0 bases at V and 1 base at J, leaving 2 bases unmatched. This CDR3 contains 17 residues. CDR3 nucleotides: TGCGCCAGCAGCTTGGGACTAGCGGGAGCTTCCTACAATGAGCAGTTCTTC. Translating gives CASSLGLAGASYNEQFF.

The CDR3 DNA sequence: TGTGCCAGCAGTGAGTTGGGACAGTCCTACGAGCAGTACTTC. This gives the protein CASSELGQSYEQYF. The J gene is TRBJ2-7, the V gene TRBV6-1; 7 positions match TRBD1. This CDR3 is built from 14 residues. With 3 bases clipped from V and 1 base from J, the junction kept 3 bases outside the gene matches. Germline values: CDR1 MNHNS, CDR2 SASEGT.

The chain recombines TRBV10-2 with TRBJ2-1; 8 nucleotides align to TRBD2. The CDR3 consists of 17 residues. The junction had 9 bases not matched to a gene; V was cut back by 4 bases and J by 1 base. Germline CDR1 and CDR2: WSHSY and SAAADI. As DNA, the CDR3 is TGCGCCAGCAGTGCCAGCGGGAGCGGGGCTTCCTACAATGAGCAGTTCTTC. It codes for CASSASGSGASYNEQFF.

The genes are TRBV3-1 (or the pseudogene TRBV3-2) and TRBJ1-2, with D unresolved. The CDR3 extends over 15 amino acids. The germline CDR1 and CDR2 sequences are LGHDT and YNNKEL (reference sequence). The V end was cut by 1 base, the J end by 8 bases, with 17 bases between. This chain's CDR3 is CASSQARGVVGGYTF. DNA for the CDR3: TGTGCCAGCAGCCAAGCGCGGGGAGTGGTCGGGGGCTACACCTTC.

The rearrangement joins TRBV24-1 to TRBJ1-4; D possibly corresponds to TRBD1 (6 bases). CDR1 and CDR2 (germline): KGHDR, SFDVKD. The CDR3 has 15 amino acids. Trimming pared 4 bases from V and 7 bases from J, leaving 15 bases between. The CDR3 region is CATSDRQGRFEKLFF. In DNA, the CDR3 is TGTGCCACCAGTGACCGGCAGGGGAGATTTGAAAAACTGTTTTTT.

This clone occurred once. The V and J genes are TRBV4-2 and TRBJ1-2; possibly TRBD1 for D (6 bases). This CDR3 has 15 amino acids. Germline loops: CDR1 LGHNA, CDR2 YNFKEQ. Trimming stripped 3 bases from V and 2 bases from J, with 13 bases between. Here the CDR3 DNA reads TGTGCCAGCAGCCACCCCGGGGGGCTGAACTATGGCTACACCTTC. It codes for CASSHPGGLNYGYTF.

CDR3 protein: CASSGGEQPQHF. Here the CDR3 DNA reads TGCGCCAGCAGCGGAGGAGAACAGCCCCAGCATTTT. The V gene is TRBV5-1, the J gene TRBJ1-5; D gene unclear. The CDR3 consists of 12 residues. Germline V gives CDR1 SGHRS, CDR2 YFSETQ. Deletions cut 4 bases from V and 7 bases from J, with 9 bases between.

This clone was observed a few times. CDR3 nucleotide sequence: TGTGCCAGCAGCTTGTACGGGAGGGACGACGAGCAGTACTTC. It codes for CASSLYGRDDEQYF. The J gene is TRBJ2-7, the V gene TRBV7-3; TRBD2 aligns across 8 bases. Germline lookup yields CDR1 SGHTA and CDR2 FQGTGA. The V and J ends lost 3 bases and 5 bases, in that order; junction bases with no gene match: 6. The CDR3 runs to 14 residues.

The CDR3 is CASNRGQGNNEQFF. CDR3 bases: TGTGCCAGCAACAGGGGACAGGGAAACAATGAGCAGTTCTTC. The J gene is TRBJ2-1, the V gene TRBV2; 9 bases are shared with TRBD1. J lost 5 bases, V lost 7 bases, and 6 bases had no gene match. CDR3 length: 14 residues. The V gene's germline CDR1 is SNHLY and CDR2 FYNNEI.

The CDR3 coding sequence is TGTGCCAGCAGCGAACAAGACAATGAGCAGTTCTTC. Amino acid sequence: CASSEQDNEQFF. The rearrangement links TRBV11-1 to TRBJ2-1; no clear D. The V end was cut by 5 bases, the J end by 5 bases, with 7 bases between. The CDR3 extends over 12 amino acids. Germline assignment: CDR1 SGHAT and CDR2 FQDESV (reference sequence).

This chain links TRBV7-9 with TRBJ1-2; D is unresolved. Germline V gives CDR1 SEHNR, CDR2 FQNEAQ (reference sequence). V lost 3 bases and J 5 bases, leaving 4 bases between the germline ends. The CDR3 runs 11 residues. This chain's CDR3 is CASSFEYGYTF. CDR3 in DNA: TGTGCCAGCAGCTTTGAGTATGGCTACACCTTC. Complete variable domain (other parts from reference TRBV7-9 and TRBJ1-2): DTGVSQNPRHKITKRGQNVTFRCDPISEHNRLYWYRQTLGQGPEFLTYFQNEAQLEKSRLLSDRFSAERPKGSFSTLEIQRTEQGDSAMYLCASSFEYGYTFGSGTRLTVV.

This chain links TRBV2 with TRBJ1-4; 10 bases are a match to TRBD1. CDR1 SNHLY and CDR2 FYNNEI come from the germline V gene. Trimming took 2 bases from V and 0 from J; bases not matched to a gene: 3. CDR3 size: 17 residues. CDR3 nucleotide sequence: TGTGCCAGCAGTGAAAGGACAGGGGGGGCAACTAATGAAAAACTGTTTTTT. It encodes CASSERTGGATNEKLFF.

The V gene is TRBV18, the J gene TRBJ2-7; the match to TRBD1 covers 9 bases. This CDR3 has 14 amino acids. CDR1 and CDR2 (germline): KGHSH, LQKENI. With V trimmed by 3 bases and J by 2 bases, 2 bases remained unmatched. CDR3 nucleotides: TGTGCCAGCTCACCTGGGACAGGGCCCTACGAGCAGTACTTC. This codes for CASSPGTGPYEQYF.

The rearrangement uses TRBV24-1 and TRBJ2-5; 8 bases agree with TRBD1. CDR1 is KGHDR, CDR2 SFDVKD, per germline. V was clipped by 4 bases and J by 5 bases; unmatched bases: 8. The CDR3 extends over 15 amino acids. In DNA form, the CDR3 reads TGTGCCACCAGTGAGTCGAGGACAGGGTTGGAGACCCAGTACTTC. This sequence encodes CATSESRTGLETQYF.

For this clone: The limits of the CDR3 on the DNA are not certain, so only TCRdb's listed CDR3 is given. The chain couples TRBV24-1 to TRBJ2-3; the D segment call TRBD2 is taken from the table without a DNA check. Germline V CDR1 and CDR2: KGHDR, SFDVKD. The CDR3 is 15 amino acids long, termini counted. CDR3 sequence: CATSSSGGPGDTQYF.